One and the same sample provided the 15 T cell receptor beta chains below, sequenced in a study of follicular helper T cells after annual influenza vaccination. Time point in this sample: 2015-2016 season, pre-vaccination. TCRdb keeps only in-frame clones here, not all; method: immunoSEQ multiplex PCR. The sample contains 11,000 to 15,000 clones, approximately 80% of which appear only once. The sequences come from CXCR5- memory CD4+ T cells sorted from blood, collected on the day of influenza vaccination. These receptors were collected from an adult who received the influenza vaccine.

This chain links TRBV14 with TRBJ1-3, with unresolved D. Trimming pared 1 base from V and 1 base from J, leaving 14 bases between. Germline values: CDR1 SGHDN, CDR2 FVKESK. The CDR3 has 17 amino acids. CDR3 DNA sequence: TGTGCCAGCAGCCAAGCCGCCCTAGCCCGTTCTGGAAACACCATATATTTT. This gives the protein CASSQAALARSGNTIYF.

The rearrangement links TRBV18 to TRBJ2-5; D not certain. The CDR3 runs to 14 residues. Trimming cost V 1 base and J 5 bases, with 11 bases left between them. CDR1 and CDR2 from the germline V gene are KGHSH and LQKENI. CDR3 region: CASSPRPSEETQYF. DNA for the CDR3: TGTGCCAGCTCACCACGGCCCTCGGAGGAGACCCAGTACTTC.

This sequence joins TRBV9 and TRBJ2-7, with 8 bases that match TRBD2. In germline, CDR1 is SGDLS, CDR2 YYNGEE. Trimming at V came to 0 bases and at J to 4 bases, leaving 6 bases not matched to a gene. CDR3 size: 15 residues. This CDR3 reads CASSVAGTSQYEQYF. CDR3 nucleotide sequence: TGTGCCAGCAGCGTAGCGGGGACTAGTCAGTACGAGCAGTACTTC. Together with reference TRBV9 and TRBJ2-7, the CDR3 gives the full variable domain: DSGVTQTPKHLITATGQRVTLRCSPRSGDLSVYWYQQSLDQGLQFLIQYYNGEERAKGNILERFSAQQFPDLHSELNLSSLELGDSALYFCASSVAGTSQYEQYFGPGTRLTVT.

V and J are TRBV4-1 and TRBJ2-7; TRBD2 matches at 10 bases. The V segment lost 3 bases and the J segment 3 bases; nucleotides outside the gene matches: 11. This CDR3 contains 17 residues. The germline V gene has CDR1 MGHRA and CDR2 YSYEKL. Here the CDR3 reads CASSQTRWASGGYEQYF. Written as DNA, the CDR3 is TGCGCCAGCAGCCAGACTAGGTGGGCTAGCGGGGGCTACGAGCAGTACTTC.

V is TRBV6-5 and J is TRBJ2-3; D perhaps matches TRBD2 (6 bases). Germline CDR1 and CDR2: MNHEY and SVGAGI. This CDR3 is built from 13 residues. The V end was cut by 6 bases, the J end by 0 bases, with 7 bases between. This CDR3 reads CASRGTSTDTQYF. The CDR3 DNA follows: TGTGCCAGCAGGGGGACTAGCACAGATACGCAGTATTTT.

The rearrangement uses TRBV29-1 and TRBJ1-2; D gene unclear. Germline loops: CDR1 SQVTM, CDR2 ANQGSEA. The CDR3 totals 12 residues. Between the trimmed V and J ends, which lost 4 bases and 3 bases, there was a span of 9 bases. CDR3 sequence (DNA): TGCAGCGTTGTCGGCACAGACTATGGCTACACCTTC. Its translation is CSVVGTDYGYTF.

The chain employs TRBV27 and TRBJ1-5; 7 nucleotides agree with TRBD1. Germline V lookup: CDR1 MNHEY, CDR2 SMNVEV (reference sequence). V shed 4 bases and J 0 bases; nucleotides not matched to a gene: 3. The CDR3 contains 15 residues. The CDR3 loop reads CASSWTGDSNQPQHF. CDR3 DNA: TGTGCCAGCAGTTGGACAGGCGATAGCAATCAGCCCCAGCATTTT.

This clone has just one count. J is TRBJ2-7 and V is TRBV29-1; 11 bases are shared with TRBD2. J lost 2 bases, V lost 6 bases, and 3 bases had no gene match. Per germline, CDR1 SQVTM and CDR2 ANQGSEA. CDR3 length equals 13 residues. Written as DNA, the CDR3 is TGCAGCGTCCCGGGACTAGCGGCCTACGAGCAGTACTTC. This gives the protein CSVPGLAAYEQYF.

The CDR3 here is CASSSGNRARSPLHF. In nucleotides, the CDR3 is TGTGCCAGCAGCTCAGGGAACAGGGCGCGTTCACCCCTCCACTTT. The V and J genes are TRBV6-5 and TRBJ1-6, with a possible D match to TRBD1 (6 bases). V was pared by 6 bases and J by 9 bases, with 18 bases between. The germline V gene has CDR1 MNHEY and CDR2 SVGAGI. The CDR3 sequence is 15 residues long.

The rearrangement uses TRBV7-2 and TRBJ2-5, with 7 bases aligning to TRBD2. Germline V CDR1 and CDR2: SGHTA, FQGNSA. CDR3 length: 16 residues. Trimming at V came to 2 bases and at J to 3 bases, leaving 9 bases not matched to a gene. The CDR3 sequence is CASSLFLLAEKETQYF. The CDR3 DNA sequence: TGTGCCAGCAGCTTATTTCTCCTAGCGGAAAAAGAGACCCAGTACTTC.

This clone turned up a few times. The chain employs TRBV28 and TRBJ2-2; D is ambiguous. With 7 bases removed from V and 4 bases from J, the gap between germline ends came to 7 bases. This CDR3 region has 12 residues. Germline V gene data show CDR1 as MDHEN and CDR2 as SYDVKM. DNA of the CDR3: TGTGCCAGCATCAATCCCACCGGGGAGCTGTTTTTT. Protein sequence: CASINPTGELFF.

J is TRBJ2-3 and V is TRBV5-1; TRBD2 matches at 8 bases. Germline V CDR1 and CDR2: SGHRS, YFSETQ. This CDR3 comprises 16 residues. The V and J ends lost 4 bases and 2 bases, in that order; junction bases with no gene match: 9. DNA for the CDR3: TGCGCCAGCAGCGCGGGACTAGGGTCTGACACAGATACGCAGTATTTT. This translates into CASSAGLGSDTDTQYF.

V gene TRBV30 combines with J gene TRBJ1-1; 8 nucleotides match TRBD1. Trimming removed 3 bases from V and 8 bases from J; junction bases left unmatched: 8. The germline V gene has CDR1 GTSNPN and CDR2 SVGIG (reference sequence). This CDR3 contains 13 residues. The CDR3, as DNA: TGTGCCTGGAGGGGTCGATCAGGGGGCGAAGCTTTCTTT. It yields the protein CAWRGRSGGEAFF.

The chain employs TRBV2 and TRBJ2-7, with a weak D call TRBD1 (6 bases). V lost 10 bases and J 2 bases, leaving 18 bases between the germline ends. This CDR3 region has 14 residues. Germline lookup yields CDR1 SNHLY and CDR2 FYNNEI. Here the CDR3 DNA reads TGTGCCACCCAGCCGGACAGAATAACCTACGAGCAGTACTTC. This translates into CATQPDRITYEQYF.

The gene calls are TRBV28 and TRBJ1-2; TRBD1 matches at 7 bases. This CDR3 comprises 14 residues. The junction had 3 bases not matched to a gene; V was cut back by 4 bases and J by 1 base. Germline CDR1 reads MDHEN; CDR2 reads SYDVKM. The DNA of the CDR3 is TGTGCCAGCAGTTCGCAGGGGGGTAACTATGGCTACACCTTC. It codes for CASSSQGGNYGYTF.